The 32 T cell receptor beta chains below come from one sample, sequenced in a study of blood T cell repertoires in COVID-19. The repertoire was sequenced with immunoSEQ multiplex PCR; TCRdb's copy has only in-frame clones and lacks some. The sample includes approximately 400,000 clones, 70% to 90% of them seen just once. The sequenced sample consisted of peripheral blood. These receptors were obtained from a woman aged 45-60 years with COVID-19, enrolled during active disease.

The rearrangement uses TRBV6-2 or TRBV6-3 and TRBJ2-2; TRBD1 might be the D (6 bases). CDR3 length: 16 residues. Looked up from germline, CDR1 is MNHEY and CDR2 is SVGEGT. V lost 5 bases, J lost 2 bases, and 15 bases lay in between. The CDR3 region is CASSQTGVGNTGELFF. The DNA of the CDR3 is TGTGCCAGCAGTCAGACAGGAGTGGGTAACACCGGGGAGCTGTTTTTT.

The chain uses TRBV11-1 and TRBJ2-2, with D maybe TRBD1 (6 bases). V was clipped by 2 bases and J by 7 bases, with 11 bases between them. Per germline, CDR1 SGHAT and CDR2 FQDESV (reference sequence). This CDR3 has 14 residues. The CDR3 protein is CASSLLGAVGELFF. Here the CDR3 DNA reads TGTGCCAGCAGCTTATTGGGGGCCGTCGGGGAGCTGTTTTTT.

This clone was observed a few times. The gene calls are TRBV2 and TRBJ2-3; TRBD2 aligns across 7 bases. The V gene's germline CDR1 is SNHLY and CDR2 FYNNEI. V lost 6 bases and J lost 4; bases outside the gene matches: 7. This CDR3 contains 14 residues. The DNA of the CDR3 is TGTGCCAGCAGGGAGGAGCGGGGCTCAGATACGCAGTATTTT. It codes for CASREERGSDTQYF.

The chain is built from TRBV6-6 and TRBJ1-5, with 7 bases lining up with TRBD1. The V segment lost 7 bases and the J segment 12 bases; nucleotides outside the gene matches: 15. The germline CDR1 and CDR2 sequences are MNHNY and SVGAGI (reference sequence). The CDR3 has 14 amino acids. This chain's CDR3 is CASTLDGQAGVQHF. The CDR3 region has the DNA TGTGCCAGCACCTTAGACGGACAGGCTGGGGTCCAGCATTTT.

The chain has TRBV24-1 and TRBJ2-7; no clear D gene. V was trimmed by 3 bases and J by 2 bases, leaving 13 bases between them. Germline assignment: CDR1 KGHDR and CDR2 SFDVKD. CDR3 size: 15 residues. This CDR3 reads CATSDPSTDTYEQYF. CDR3 in DNA: TGTGCCACCAGTGATCCTTCGACTGATACCTACGAGCAGTACTTC.

The rearrangement joins TRBV24-1 to TRBJ2-3; 10 nucleotides match TRBD2. Trimming at V came to 4 bases and at J to 1 base, leaving 10 bases not matched to a gene. The CDR3 length is 18 residues. CDR1 and CDR2 (germline): KGHDR, SFDVKD. CDR3 DNA: TGTGCCACCAGTGAAAGCGGGGGGGCTTTCGTGGGCACAGATACGCAGTATTTT. Its translation is CATSESGGAFVGTDTQYF.

The gene calls are TRBV6-6 and TRBJ1-1; TRBD1 matches at 8 bases. This CDR3 region has 14 residues. Germline CDR1 MNHNY, CDR2 SVGAGI (reference sequence). The trim removed 7 bases at V and 1 base at J, leaving 5 bases unmatched. DNA for the CDR3: TGTGCCAGCACCATAACAGGGGGGAACACTGAAGCTTTCTTT. Its translation is CASTITGGNTEAFF.

The CDR3 DNA is TGCGCCAGCAGCCCCACCGGGACAGGGGTCTATGGCTACACCTTC. Translation gives CASSPTGTGVYGYTF. The rearrangement uses TRBV5-1 and TRBJ1-2, with 10 bases identical to TRBD1. Per germline, CDR1 SGHRS and CDR2 YFSETQ. V trimming: 4 bases; J trimming: 4 bases; junction bases outside the gene matches: 7. CDR3 length: 15 amino acids.

The chain is built from TRBV6-6 and TRBJ1-5, with D possibly being TRBD1 (5 bases). Between the trimmed V and J ends, which lost 6 bases and 2 bases, there was a span of 14 bases. The CDR3 loop spans 15 amino acids. Germline V gene lookup returns CDR1 MNHNY and CDR2 SVGAGI (reference sequence). The CDR3 here is CASSPTEVGNQPQHF. In nucleotides, the CDR3 is TGTGCCAGCAGCCCGACAGAGGTCGGCAATCAGCCCCAGCATTTT.

The genes are TRBV3-1 (or the pseudogene TRBV3-2) and TRBJ1-2, with unresolved D. The CDR3 is made up of 12 amino acids. The germline V and J ends were trimmed by 3 bases and 7 bases, with 9 bases remaining between them. CDR1 is LGHDT and CDR2 is YNNKEL in the germline V gene (reference sequence). The CDR3 DNA reads TGTGCCAGCAGCCAGGCTCAGATTGGCTACACCTTC. This sequence encodes CASSQAQIGYTF.

The chain is built from TRBV19 and TRBJ1-1; TRBD1 matches 7 bases. The V gene end was trimmed by 7 bases and the J gene end by 5 bases; junction bases not matched to a gene: 10. Germline CDR1 LNHDA, CDR2 SQIVND (reference sequence). This CDR3 is 14 amino acids long. The CDR3 protein is CASTRRQGGTEAFF. CDR3 bases: TGTGCCAGTACCCGTCGGCAGGGGGGAACTGAAGCTTTCTTT. Variable domain in full (rest from reference TRBV19 and TRBJ1-1): DGGITQSPKYLFRKEGQNVTLSCEQNLNHDAMYWYRQDPGQGLRLIYYSQIVNDFQKGDIAEGYSVSREKKESFPLTVTSAQKNPTAFYLCASTRRQGGTEAFFGQGTRLTVV.

This clone showed up just once. This chain links TRBV29-1 with TRBJ1-1; TRBD1 might be the D (5 bases). Germline V gene data show CDR1 as SQVTM and CDR2 as ANQGSEA. Trimming shortened V by 3 bases and J by 8 bases, and 10 bases separated the two germline ends. The CDR3 totals 11 residues. This CDR3 reads CSVEGGGEAFF. CDR3 bases: TGCAGCGTTGAGGGGGGTGGGGAAGCTTTCTTT.

The CDR3 bases are TGTGCCAGCAGGTCGAAACTGGGGACAGGGGATCTTAACTATGGCTACACCTTC. Protein sequence: CASRSKLGTGDLNYGYTF. This chain connects TRBV5-8 to TRBJ1-2, with 10 bases that match TRBD1. The CDR3 contains 18 residues. Trimming took 5 bases from V and 1 from J; bases not matched to a gene: 14. Germline assignment: CDR1 SGHTS and CDR2 YDEGEE.

V and J are TRBV19 and TRBJ1-5; TRBD1 might be the D (5 bases). V lost 1 base to trimming and J lost 0 bases, with 7 bases between them. This CDR3 spans 15 amino acids. Germline CDR1 is LNHDA and CDR2 is SQIVND (reference sequence). The chain's CDR3 is CASSIVRDSNQPQHF. In nucleotides, the CDR3 is TGTGCCAGTAGTATAGTCAGGGATAGCAATCAGCCCCAGCATTTT.

This clone was recorded once. The V and J genes are TRBV27 and TRBJ1-5; D call uncertain. Germline V CDR1 and CDR2: MNHEY, SMNVEV (reference sequence). The CDR3 extends over 13 amino acids. V dropped 5 bases and J dropped 0 bases, with 5 bases sitting between them. The CDR3 reads CASSTYSNQPQHF. DNA for the CDR3: TGTGCCAGCAGTACTTATAGCAATCAGCCCCAGCATTTT.

The rearrangement uses TRBV5-5 and TRBJ1-2; 7 bases agree with TRBD1. J was trimmed by 4 bases and V by 7 bases; bases with no gene match: 7. Germline V lookup: CDR1 SGHKS, CDR2 YYEKEE (reference sequence). The CDR3 covers 13 residues. The CDR3 sequence is CASGIQGGYGYTF. The CDR3 nucleotides read TGTGCCAGCGGTATTCAGGGGGGCTATGGCTACACCTTC.

This clone was recorded a few times. The chain uses TRBV28 and TRBJ1-2; D gene ambiguous. This CDR3 contains 13 residues. Germline V gene lookup returns CDR1 MDHEN and CDR2 SYDVKM. V was shortened by 6 bases and J by 7 bases, with 15 bases between the two germline ends. Here the CDR3 reads CASSKTGGGGYTF. The CDR3 DNA sequence: TGTGCCAGCAGCAAGACTGGAGGTGGTGGCTACACCTTC.

The chain has TRBV29-1 and TRBJ2-1, with D possibly TRBD2 on 7 matching bases. V lost 6 bases and J lost 1, with 16 bases in between. This CDR3 contains 15 residues. CDR1 and CDR2 from the germline V gene are SQVTM and ANQGSEA. The CDR3 DNA follows: TGCAGCGTAGAGGGGGGGCCTGAGTCCTACAATGAGCAGTTCTTC. Translation gives CSVEGGPESYNEQFF.

The genes are TRBV3-1 (or the pseudogene TRBV3-2) and TRBJ1-6; the D gene is possibly TRBD1 (5 bases). The V gene's germline CDR1 is LGHDT and CDR2 YNNKEL (reference sequence). Trimming shortened V by 0 bases and J by 8 bases, and 17 bases separated the two germline ends. The CDR3 is 17 amino acids. CDR3 DNA: TGTGCCAGCAGCCAAGATTCGGGGGACCCAGGGCATTCACCCCTCCACTTT. As protein: CASSQDSGDPGHSPLHF.

This CDR3 is CASRSGGHHYNSPLHF. CDR3 DNA sequence: TGCGCCAGCAGAAGTGGGGGACACCACTATAATTCACCCCTCCACTTT. The rearrangement joins TRBV10-1 to TRBJ1-6, with D maybe TRBD1 (6 bases). Germline V gives CDR1 WNHNN, CDR2 SYGVQD (reference sequence). The CDR3 loop spans 16 amino acids. Trimming shortened V by 6 bases and J by 3 bases, and 15 bases separated the two germline ends.

In DNA form, the CDR3 reads TGTGCCAGCAGCTTGGTCGGGGTCTCCTACAATGAGCAGTTCTTC. It translates to CASSLVGVSYNEQFF. The chain uses TRBV5-5 and TRBJ2-1, with TRBD2 as a possible D gene (5 bases). Germline lookup yields CDR1 SGHKS and CDR2 YYEKEE (reference sequence). V was trimmed by 0 bases and J by 0 bases, leaving 7 bases between them. The CDR3 sequence is 15 residues long.

The genes are TRBV4-1 and TRBJ1-4, with 7 bases aligning to TRBD1. After removal of 1 base from V and 8 bases from J, the junction contained 7 bases not matched to a gene. Germline V gene lookup returns CDR1 MGHRA and CDR2 YSYEKL. The CDR3 extends over 15 amino acids. CDR3 DNA: TGCGCCAGCAGCCAAGGTGTCAGGGGGAAGGAAAAACTGTTTTTT. This encodes CASSQGVRGKEKLFF.

The chain carries TRBV5-1 and TRBJ2-2; TRBD2 matches at 10 bases. The V and J ends lost 1 base and 5 bases, in that order; junction bases with no gene match: 8. The CDR3 runs to 17 residues. Germline V gives CDR1 SGHRS, CDR2 YFSETQ. The CDR3 region has the DNA TGCGCCAGCAGCTTGCCTAGCGGGGGCACCTGGACCGGGGAGCTGTTTTTT. This sequence encodes CASSLPSGGTWTGELFF.

The V gene is TRBV30, the J gene TRBJ1-6; the match to TRBD1 covers 7 bases. Trimming cost V 7 bases and J 0 bases; bases outside gene matches: 9. The CDR3 runs 16 residues. Germline V gene lookup returns CDR1 GTSNPN and CDR2 SVGIG (reference sequence). The chain's CDR3 is CAFRTGPNSYNSPLHF. CDR3 bases: TGTGCCTTCCGGACAGGACCAAACTCCTATAATTCACCCCTCCACTTT.

This chain links TRBV29-1 with TRBJ1-2; D not certain. Germline CDR1 reads SQVTM; CDR2 reads ANQGSEA. The CDR3 spans 11 residues. V was cut by 7 bases and J by 1 base, with 7 bases left in between. CDR3 bases: TGCAGCGCTCAGATTAACTATGGCTACACCTTC. Translation gives CSAQINYGYTF.

This chain joins TRBV7-9 and TRBJ2-3, with TRBD2 identical over 7 bases. This CDR3 contains 15 residues. V was clipped by 6 bases and J by 1 base; unmatched bases: 7. In germline, CDR1 is SEHNR, CDR2 FQNEAQ (reference sequence). The CDR3 region is CASSPPTSGTDTQYF. The CDR3 DNA sequence: TGTGCCAGCAGTCCCCCAACTAGCGGCACAGATACGCAGTATTTT.

This clone was picked up one time. This rearrangement joins TRBV2 to TRBJ2-2, with 7 bases that match TRBD1. Germline loops: CDR1 SNHLY, CDR2 FYNNEI. V gave up 8 bases and J gave up 1 base; unmatched junction bases: 10. The CDR3 is 16 residues long. The CDR3 here is CASRRIWDRNTGELFF. The CDR3 DNA follows: TGTGCCAGCCGGAGAATTTGGGACAGGAACACCGGGGAGCTGTTTTTT. Full variable domain (rest looked up from reference TRBV2 and TRBJ2-2): EPEVTQTPSHQVTQMGQEVILRCVPISNHLYFYWYRQILGQKVEFLVSFYNNEISEKSEIFDDQFSVERPDGSNFTLKIRSTKLEDSAMYFCASRRIWDRNTGELFFGEGSRLTVL.

The rearrangement links TRBV7-3 to TRBJ1-6; possibly TRBD1 for D (6 bases). V was cut by 3 bases and J by 4 bases, with 10 bases left in between. In germline, CDR1 is SGHTA, CDR2 FQGTGA. The CDR3 is 15 residues long. The CDR3 loop reads CASSLRGSYNSPLHF. In DNA, the CDR3 is TGTGCCAGCAGCTTGAGGGGGTCATATAATTCACCCCTCCACTTT.

Regarding this clone: The sample contains more than one DNA sequence encoding this CDR3. This chain links TRBV19 with TRBJ1-5; no definite D call. Germline V lookup: CDR1 LNHDA, CDR2 SQIVND (reference sequence). V shed 3 bases and J shed 3 bases, with 9 bases lying between them. This CDR3 is 14 amino acids long. CDR3 protein: CASSIRDTNQPQHF. Here the CDR3 DNA reads TGTGCCAGTAGTATCCGGGATACCAATCAGCCCCAGCATTTT.

To note about this clone: No conserved phenylalanine or tryptophan ends this CDR3, so it is likely a read error. The chain employs TRBV2 and TRBJ1-2; 8 nucleotides agree with TRBD1. The germline gives CDR1 SNHLY, CDR2 FYNNEI. The CDR3 is 14 residues long. Germline trimming cut 5 bases from V and 1 base from J; bases unmatched to any gene: 3. The CDR3 DNA reads TGTGCCAGCAGTCGGGACAGGCATAACTATGGCTACACCCTC. It codes for CASSRDRHNYGYTL.

The V and J genes are TRBV30 and TRBJ2-5; 14 positions match TRBD2. The V segment lost 0 bases and the J segment 4 bases; nucleotides outside the gene matches: 4. This CDR3 contains 16 residues. Germline V lookup: CDR1 GTSNPN, CDR2 SVGIG (reference sequence). For the CDR3, the DNA is TGTGCCTGGAGTGTACCTGGACTAGCGGGAGGAGAGACCCAGTACTTC. As protein: CAWSVPGLAGGETQYF.

This clone was counted a single time. The chain carries TRBV19 and TRBJ1-2; D unresolved. Per the germline V gene, CDR1 is LNHDA and CDR2 is SQIVND (reference sequence). V lost 3 bases and J lost 5, with 13 bases in between. The CDR3 consists of 14 residues. CDR3 nucleotide sequence: TGTGCCAGTAGTATCGCCCTTTGGGAGTATGGCTACACCTTC. Translation gives CASSIALWEYGYTF.